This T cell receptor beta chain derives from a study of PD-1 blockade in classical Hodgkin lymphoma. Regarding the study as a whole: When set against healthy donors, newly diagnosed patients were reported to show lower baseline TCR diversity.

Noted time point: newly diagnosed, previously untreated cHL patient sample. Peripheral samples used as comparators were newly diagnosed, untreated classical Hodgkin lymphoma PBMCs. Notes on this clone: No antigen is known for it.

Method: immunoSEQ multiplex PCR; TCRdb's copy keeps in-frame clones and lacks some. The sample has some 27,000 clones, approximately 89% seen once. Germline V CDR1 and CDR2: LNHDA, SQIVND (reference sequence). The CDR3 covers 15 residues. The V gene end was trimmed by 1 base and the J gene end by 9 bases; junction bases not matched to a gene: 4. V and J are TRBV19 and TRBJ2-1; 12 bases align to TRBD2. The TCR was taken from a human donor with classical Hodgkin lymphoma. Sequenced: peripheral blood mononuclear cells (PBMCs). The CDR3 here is CASSIGLAGVGEQFF. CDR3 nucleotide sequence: TGTGCCAGTAGTATAGGACTAGCGGGAGTGGGTGAGCAGTTCTTC.